This entry features one T cell receptor beta chain sequence. Its antigen is still unknown. V was clipped by 6 bases and J by 0 bases, with 8 bases between them. The CDR3 extends over 13 amino acids. Germline CDR1 reads LNHDA; CDR2 reads SQIVND (reference sequence). This sample's treatment: roughly 10-day PBMC culture with coronavirus spike peptide pools or control peptides (ViraFEST assay). With around 9.2 ug/ml peptide pools and roughly 9.4 IU/ml IL-2, PBMCs were cultured at some 2.2 million per well. Cultured CD4+ T cells had their DNA profiled by the Oncomine TCR Beta short-read assay. TCRdb independently ran MiXCR on the PCR reads; one entry per CDR3 protein. The data show over 15,000 distinct CDR3 sequences, more than 40% seen once. The record originates from a study of vaccination and CD4 T cells after COVID-19. Study-level findings and limits: Median SARS-CoV-2-reactive clonotypes rose from roughly 22 to 38, not significantly.

The TCR was taken from a human donor who had recovered from COVID-19. This sample comprised CD4+ T cells from blood, cultured in vitro, obtained before SARS-CoV-2 vaccination. The rearrangement uses TRBV19 and TRBJ1-1, with D maybe TRBD1 (6 bases). The CDR3 nucleotides are TGTGCCAGTAGAACAGGGATGAACACTGAAGCTTTCTTT. It specifies CASRTGMNTEAFF.